Each of the 26 T cell receptor beta chains below was sequenced from the same sample in a study of T cells in Graves' hyperthyroidism and ophthalmopathy (dated by TCRdb to between 2018 and 2021). Library creation used multiplex PCR. The reads were generated on an Illumina HiSeq 2000. TCR beta CDR3 regions were amplified from RNA transcripts. The first round of RT-PCR for the TCR CDR3 was performed with the HTBI primer set and the Qiagen OneStep RT-PCR kit. Using fastp trimming at Q25 and MiXCR clonotype assembly, TCRdb reanalyzed the public sequencing data and kept in-frame beta chains. Duplicate CDR3 protein sequences are folded into a single record with the most common DNA and genes. This sample holds approximately 430,000 distinct CDR3 sequences; 14% to 15% were observed only once. The ten most abundant clones make up roughly 13% of the sample. Material for sequencing was blood. Source of these receptors: a young man with Graves' ophthalmopathy.

A remark on this clonotype: A much larger clone lies one base from this, so it may be a read error. The V call is TRBV7-9, the J call TRBJ2-5, with D perhaps being TRBD1 or TRBD2 (5 bases each). The CDR3 totals 15 residues. Germline V gives CDR1 SEHNR, CDR2 FQNEAQ (reference sequence). With 1 base removed from V and 4 bases from J, the gap between germline ends came to 13 bases. The CDR3 bases are TGTGCCAGCAGCTTAGGAGGGACCACTCGAGAGACCCAGTACTTC. This translates into CASSLGGTTRETQYF.

The V call is TRBV6-2 or TRBV6-3, the J call TRBJ1-2; D call uncertain. The CDR3 length is 14 residues. Germline CDR1 reads MNHEY; CDR2 reads SVGEGT. The V end was cut by 8 bases, the J end by 4 bases, with 17 bases between. The CDR3 spells CASGSRWEAYGYTF. The CDR3 bases are TGTGCCAGCGGATCCCGGTGGGAGGCCTATGGCTACACCTTC.

This clonotype was recorded at least ten times. The V and J genes are TRBV7-8 and TRBJ1-1; perhaps TRBD1 as D (5 bases). Trimming shortened V by 0 bases and J by 3 bases, and 8 bases separated the two germline ends. Germline values: CDR1 SGHVS, CDR2 FQNEAQ. This CDR3 comprises 14 residues. The CDR3 spells CASSLAAGHTEAFF. CDR3 sequence (DNA): TGTGCCAGCAGCTTAGCGGCAGGGCACACTGAAGCTTTCTTT.

This clonotype has at least ten counts. The V and J genes are TRBV11-2 and TRBJ2-7; D is unclear. Germline V gene sequence: CDR1 SGHAT, CDR2 FQNNGV. The CDR3 spans 12 residues. V was pared by 0 bases and J by 2 bases, with 2 bases between. CDR3 loop: CASSLEAYEQYF. The CDR3 DNA sequence: TGTGCCAGCAGCTTAGAGGCCTACGAGCAGTACTTC. The full variable domain, its missing parts supplied by reference TRBV11-2 and TRBJ2-7, is EAGVAQSPRYKIIEKRQSVAFWCNPISGHATLYWYQQILGQGPKLLIQFQNNGVVDDSQLPKDRFSAERLKGVDSTLKIQPAKLEDSAVYLCASSLEAYEQYFGPGTRLTVT.

The chain employs TRBV29-1 and TRBJ1-2, with a possible D match to TRBD1 (6 bases). V was shortened by 5 bases and J by 5 bases, with 18 bases between the two germline ends. The CDR3 is made up of 14 amino acids. The germline V gene has CDR1 SQVTM and CDR2 ANQGSEA. The CDR3 here is CSVPSQTGKYGYTF. In nucleotides, the CDR3 is TGCAGCGTTCCCTCCCAGACAGGAAAGTATGGCTACACCTTC.

This clonotype has at least ten counts. V and J are TRBV5-6 and TRBJ2-5; TRBD1 might be the D (6 bases). CDR3 size: 16 residues. Per germline, CDR1 SGHDT and CDR2 YYEEEE. V shed 0 bases and J shed 4 bases, with 16 bases lying between them. The CDR3 bases are TGTGCCAGCAGCTTGGAGACAGGCGTCCCCAGAGAGACCCAGTACTTC. It is translated as CASSLETGVPRETQYF.

This clonotype occurred many times. V is TRBV7-9 and J is TRBJ1-1, with D perhaps TRBD1 (5 bases). The CDR3 runs to 14 residues. From germline, CDR1 is SEHNR and CDR2 FQNEAQ (reference sequence). V gave up 4 bases and J gave up 8 bases, with 17 bases separating them. CDR3 DNA sequence: TGTGCCAGCAGCTCACTGAGTTTCGACAGAGAAGCTTTCTTT. It specifies CASSSLSFDREAFF.

In its sample, this clonotype was seen many times. The chain combines TRBV6-1 with TRBJ2-1; 8 bases line up with TRBD2. CDR3 length: 17 residues. The ends lost 5 bases at V and 2 bases at J; junction bases unmatched: 11. Germline CDR1 MNHNS, CDR2 SASEGT. CDR3 protein: CASSWSQTSVTYNEQFF. The CDR3 nucleotides are TGTGCCAGCAGTTGGTCCCAGACTAGCGTGACCTACAATGAGCAGTTCTTC.

This clonotype was observed at least ten times. The CDR3 is CSAVSGAGGEQFF. The CDR3 bases are TGCAGTGCTGTTAGCGGGGCCGGGGGTGAGCAGTTCTTC. The chain combines TRBV20-1 with TRBJ2-1, with 8 nucleotides matching TRBD2. With 5 bases clipped from V and 9 bases from J, the junction kept 9 bases outside the gene matches. The CDR3 length is 13 residues. Germline CDR1 and CDR2: DFQATT and SNEGSKA (reference sequence).

The table lists this clonotype with many counts. V usage is TRBV20-1 and J usage is TRBJ2-5; no reliable D call. This CDR3 is 12 amino acids long. Trimming left V 0 bases short and J 4 bases short, with 6 bases between. In germline, CDR1 is DFQATT, CDR2 SNEGSKA (reference sequence). The CDR3: CSARDTGETQYF. CDR3 DNA: TGCAGTGCTAGAGATACCGGAGAGACCCAGTACTTC.

This clonotype was counted at least ten times. V is TRBV6-1 and J is TRBJ2-7; either TRBD1 or TRBD2 may supply D (5 bases each). The ends were cut back, 5 bases at V and 7 bases at J, with 12 bases in the middle. Germline-derived CDR1 and CDR2 are MNHNS and SASEGT. This CDR3 region has 12 residues. In DNA form, the CDR3 reads TGTGCCAGCAGTTCGTTGAGGGGAGAGCAGTACTTC. Its protein product is CASSSLRGEQYF.

This clonotype was found many times. The rearrangement joins TRBV29-1 to TRBJ2-7, with D maybe TRBD2 (6 bases). V was clipped by 2 bases and J by 2 bases, with 7 bases between them. CDR1 is SQVTM and CDR2 is ANQGSEA in the germline V gene. This CDR3 contains 12 residues. The CDR3 here is CSVERGTYEQYF. The DNA of the CDR3 is TGCAGCGTTGAACGGGGGACCTACGAGCAGTACTTC.

This clonotype was found many times. This chain uses TRBV3-1 with TRBJ2-3, with D possibly matching TRBD1 (6 bases). The CDR3 extends over 14 amino acids. Germline lookup yields CDR1 LGHDT and CDR2 YNNKEL (reference sequence). Trimming took off 1 base at V and 4 bases at J, with 9 bases between the two ends. For the CDR3, the DNA is TGTGCCAGCAGCCAAGTTGGGGGCCCAGATACGCAGTATTTT. Translating it yields CASSQVGGPDTQYF.

Details on this clonotype: This could be a read error, since a much larger clone is one nucleotide away. The gene calls are TRBV7-2 and TRBJ2-5, with D perhaps TRBD1 or TRBD2 (5 bases each). Per germline, CDR1 SGHTA and CDR2 FQGNSA. V was pared by 5 bases and J by 5 bases, with 12 bases between. The CDR3 is made up of 13 amino acids. CDR3 loop: CASSGSREETQYF. CDR3 nucleotides: TGTGCCAGCAGCGGTTCCAGGGAGGAGACCCAGTACTTC.

This clonotype was found many times. The CDR3 DNA follows: TGTGCCAGCAGCTTAGGGGTCCCTAATGAGCAGTTCTTC. Its protein is CASSLGVPNEQFF. The chain carries TRBV7-8 and TRBJ2-1; D is unclear. The V gene's germline CDR1 is SGHVS and CDR2 FQNEAQ. Trimming removed 1 base at V and 7 bases at J, with 8 bases between. The CDR3 sequence is 13 residues long.

This clonotype was seen many times. The junction departs from germline at one end; a sequencing error may be responsible. J is TRBJ2-1 and V is TRBV6-2 or TRBV6-3, with unresolved D. CDR1 and CDR2 from the germline V gene are MNHEY and SVGEGT. This CDR3 spans 13 amino acids. In DNA form, the CDR3 reads TGTGCCAACAGTTACTCATGGGGAAATGAGCAGTTCTTC. This codes for CANSYSWGNEQFF.

The genes are TRBV3-1 and TRBJ2-5; 8 bases agree with TRBD1. The CDR3 covers 16 residues. Trimming cost V 2 bases and J 5 bases; bases outside gene matches: 10. Germline lookup yields CDR1 LGHDT and CDR2 YNNKEL (reference sequence). The CDR3 loop reads CASSQIQGVTDETQYF. The CDR3 DNA follows: TGTGCCAGCAGCCAAATACAGGGGGTAACGGACGAGACCCAGTACTTC.

In this sample, this clonotype turned up many times. The chain couples TRBV7-8 to TRBJ2-2; TRBD2 matches at 7 bases. The CDR3 totals 17 residues. After removal of 2 bases from V and 4 bases from J, the junction contained 10 bases not matched to a gene. Per the germline V gene, CDR1 is SGHVS and CDR2 is FQNEAQ. The CDR3, as DNA: TGTGCCAGCAGCTTATTATCTGGGGGAGGGCTCACCGGGGAGCTGTTTTTT. Its protein product is CASSLLSGGGLTGELFF.

Ten or more counts support this clonotype. The J gene is TRBJ2-7, the V gene TRBV20-1; D remains ambiguous. Germline V gives CDR1 DFQATT, CDR2 SNEGSKA (reference sequence). This CDR3 region has 12 residues. Trimming shortened V by 3 bases and J by 6 bases, and 12 bases separated the two germline ends. CDR3 sequence reads: CSARRQEPEQYF. The CDR3 DNA is TGCAGTGCTAGGAGGCAGGAGCCCGAGCAGTACTTC.

The chain links TRBV7-9 to TRBJ2-1; 9 bases are shared with TRBD2. Trimming cost V 4 bases and J 0 bases; bases outside gene matches: 7. There are 17 residues in the CDR3. Germline lookup yields CDR1 SEHNR and CDR2 FQNEAQ (reference sequence). The CDR3 here is CASSSSGGRGSYNEQFF. CDR3 nucleotide sequence: TGTGCCAGCAGCTCCTCAGGCGGGAGGGGCTCCTACAATGAGCAGTTCTTC.

CDR3 amino acids: CASSEYDESSGANVLTF. In DNA form, the CDR3 reads TGTGCCAGCAGCGAGTATGATGAGAGCTCTGGGGCCAACGTCCTGACTTTC. V usage is TRBV9 and J usage is TRBJ2-6; D is ambiguous. With 3 bases removed from V and 0 bases from J, the gap between germline ends came to 13 bases. CDR1 SGDLS and CDR2 YYNGEE come from the germline V gene. This CDR3 spans 17 amino acids.

The chain uses TRBV4-2 and TRBJ2-3; TRBD2 matches 7 bases. The CDR3 has 16 residues. CDR1 is LGHNA, CDR2 YNFKEQ, per germline. With V trimmed by 0 bases and J by 2 bases, 5 bases remained unmatched. This CDR3 reads CASSQEVRGDTDTQYF. The CDR3, as DNA: TGTGCCAGCAGCCAAGAGGTCCGGGGGGACACAGATACGCAGTATTTT.

This chain links TRBV7-3 with TRBJ2-1; 7 nucleotides align to TRBD2. This CDR3 comprises 13 residues. Trimming at V came to 5 bases and at J to 5 bases, leaving 3 bases not matched to a gene. Germline-derived CDR1 and CDR2 are SGHTA and FQGTGA. The CDR3 region is CASSPTSDNEQFF. CDR3 DNA: TGTGCCAGCAGCCCTACTAGCGACAATGAGCAGTTCTTC.

This clonotype was seen more than once but under ten times. The chain employs TRBV20-1 and TRBJ1-6, with TRBD1 identical over 8 bases. The germline V gene encodes CDR1 DFQATT and CDR2 SNEGSKA (reference sequence). V lost 1 base, J lost 10 bases, and 6 bases stayed unmatched. CDR3 length: 14 amino acids. The CDR3 region is CSARGTGGVSPLHF. The CDR3 DNA follows: TGCAGTGCTAGAGGTACAGGGGGAGTCTCACCCCTCCACTTT.

This rearrangement joins TRBV4-1 to TRBJ1-2, with a possible D match to TRBD1 (6 bases). Per the germline V gene, CDR1 is MGHRA and CDR2 is YSYEKL. This CDR3 spans 18 amino acids. The ends were cut back, 0 bases at V and 3 bases at J, with 20 bases in the middle. The CDR3 is CASSQEKTGSLRYYGYTF. In nucleotides, the CDR3 is TGCGCCAGCAGCCAAGAAAAGACAGGCTCTTTACGGTACTATGGCTACACCTTC.

The chain combines TRBV19 with TRBJ2-5, with 9 nucleotides matching TRBD1. This CDR3 has 15 amino acids. V lost 3 bases to trimming and J lost 8 bases; unmatched junction nucleotides: 10. Germline loops: CDR1 LNHDA, CDR2 SQIVND (reference sequence). The CDR3 reads CASSMGQGTRSTQYF. The DNA for the CDR3 is TGTGCCAGTAGTATGGGACAGGGTACCCGGAGCACCCAGTACTTC.